Sequencing of this T cell receptor (beta chain) was carried out in a study of breast tumors, draining lymph nodes, adjacent tissues. Study findings and constraints: Data only fit, rather than demonstrated, lymph node origin of most tumor T cells. Tumors had less TCR diversity than lymph nodes, more than nontumor tissue. Most tumor T cells seemingly derive from lymph node, then expand in tumor.

One entry per CDR3 protein results from TCRdb running MiXCR on the multiplex PCR reads. The repertoire includes 200,000 or so distinct CDR3 sequences, around a third of them detected once, and approximately 4.5% sits in the top ten. This clonotype has just a few counts. Antigen unknown. Germline V gives CDR1 SQVTM, CDR2 ANQGSEA. This CDR3 is 14 amino acids long. J was trimmed by 8 bases and V by 8 bases; bases with no gene match: 12. Axillary draining lymph nodes of breast cancer patients supplied the node samples. J is TRBJ1-2 and V is TRBV29-1; 12 bases are a match to TRBD1. Sequencing was performed on axillary lymph node tissue. The clonotype comes from a female donor with breast cancer. Some clones in this sample may be carry-over from other donors' samples. The CDR3 nucleotides read TGCAGCTTGGAATTTTTGGGACAGGGGGCAGGCTACACCTTC. This gives the protein CSLEFLGQGAGYTF.